The rows below give T cell receptor beta chains drawn from one sample of a study of shared clonotypes between healthy human individuals. TCRdb keeps only in-frame clones here, not all; method: immunoSEQ multiplex PCR. The sample lists 1,500,000 or so clones, around 98.5% occurring once. Sequencing was carried out using naive CD4+ T cells sorted from blood. These receptors were collected from a man aged 25-45 years in good health. CDR3s leave out the opening cysteine and the closing phenylalanine or tryptophan. Each record gives: V gene, CDR3 protein.

TRBV6-1 | ASSVGLAGVNEQY
TRBV14 | ASSQVLAGGTDTQY
TRBV5-1 | ASSLTSTGETQY
TRBV18 | ASSPIGTYEQY
TRBV19 | ASSTRPTQPQH
TRBV19 | ASSNPGYT
TRBV19 | ASSIGGGQGDEQY
TRBV4-1 | ASSPAITAEYYGYT
TRBV28 | ASSFRSEAF
TRBV27 | ASSSQGSNQPQH
TRBV9 | ASSVELNTEAF
TRBV10-3 | AISGASGRETQY
TRBV4-3 | ASSPGQGADGYT
TRBV4-1 | ASRPSGRALYNEQF
TRBV27 | ASRVYGPYNEQF
TRBV10-2 | ASSEGSGPGNQPQH
TRBV5-1 | ASSSPRSGSGVSYEQY
TRBV27 | ASSPWQGGTEAF
TRBV5-1 | ASSLRTSSGANVLT
TRBV11-3 | ASSSGGGTGELF
TRBV10-3 | AISVVRVSVYGYT
TRBV12-5 | ASGLVREGGSYGYT
TRBV7-2 | ASSLAGETQY
TRBV15 | ATSRETGTGSDNEQF
TRBV19 | ASSRTGNGMQY
TRBV27 | ASSLHYQGTQY
TRBV7-8 | ASSLDRVIHTGELF
TRBV29-1 | SATGTATPGELF
TRBV9 | ASSVELDGTGELF
TRBV9 | ASSSTQGANTGELF
TRBV27 | ASSLIGESRTDTQY
TRBV18 | ASSKDRGHGEQY
TRBV7-9 | ASSLPRGVLNTEAF
TRBV28 | ASSPPPDTGYEQY
TRBV20-1 | SAQTGAEQY
TRBV28 | ASSSWTVEGYT
TRBV5-4 | ASSLGKSRGRFYEQY
TRBV19 | ASSIRQGGRNEQF
TRBV5-4 | ASSLGAEETQY
TRBV28 | ASSPGGAGSEQF
TRBV28 | ASLRAPYEQY
TRBV11-2 | ASRRIRDHTGELF
TRBV11-2 | ASSLFGLAIRDTQY
TRBV7-2 | ASSPRLAQSSYNEQF
TRBV27 | ASSLLGFYGYT
TRBV7-2 | ASSSLGGVGPTYEQY
TRBV5-1 | ASSLGNRGSQGYNEQF
TRBV27 | AVSRVGRGEKLF
TRBV7-9 | ASSLYVGDLPSGANVLT
TRBV29-1 | SAAGVGSYEQY
TRBV19 | ASSDPGGITGELF
TRBV5-4 | ASSRRDSGQPQH
TRBV6-5 | ASSYGGSGNTIY